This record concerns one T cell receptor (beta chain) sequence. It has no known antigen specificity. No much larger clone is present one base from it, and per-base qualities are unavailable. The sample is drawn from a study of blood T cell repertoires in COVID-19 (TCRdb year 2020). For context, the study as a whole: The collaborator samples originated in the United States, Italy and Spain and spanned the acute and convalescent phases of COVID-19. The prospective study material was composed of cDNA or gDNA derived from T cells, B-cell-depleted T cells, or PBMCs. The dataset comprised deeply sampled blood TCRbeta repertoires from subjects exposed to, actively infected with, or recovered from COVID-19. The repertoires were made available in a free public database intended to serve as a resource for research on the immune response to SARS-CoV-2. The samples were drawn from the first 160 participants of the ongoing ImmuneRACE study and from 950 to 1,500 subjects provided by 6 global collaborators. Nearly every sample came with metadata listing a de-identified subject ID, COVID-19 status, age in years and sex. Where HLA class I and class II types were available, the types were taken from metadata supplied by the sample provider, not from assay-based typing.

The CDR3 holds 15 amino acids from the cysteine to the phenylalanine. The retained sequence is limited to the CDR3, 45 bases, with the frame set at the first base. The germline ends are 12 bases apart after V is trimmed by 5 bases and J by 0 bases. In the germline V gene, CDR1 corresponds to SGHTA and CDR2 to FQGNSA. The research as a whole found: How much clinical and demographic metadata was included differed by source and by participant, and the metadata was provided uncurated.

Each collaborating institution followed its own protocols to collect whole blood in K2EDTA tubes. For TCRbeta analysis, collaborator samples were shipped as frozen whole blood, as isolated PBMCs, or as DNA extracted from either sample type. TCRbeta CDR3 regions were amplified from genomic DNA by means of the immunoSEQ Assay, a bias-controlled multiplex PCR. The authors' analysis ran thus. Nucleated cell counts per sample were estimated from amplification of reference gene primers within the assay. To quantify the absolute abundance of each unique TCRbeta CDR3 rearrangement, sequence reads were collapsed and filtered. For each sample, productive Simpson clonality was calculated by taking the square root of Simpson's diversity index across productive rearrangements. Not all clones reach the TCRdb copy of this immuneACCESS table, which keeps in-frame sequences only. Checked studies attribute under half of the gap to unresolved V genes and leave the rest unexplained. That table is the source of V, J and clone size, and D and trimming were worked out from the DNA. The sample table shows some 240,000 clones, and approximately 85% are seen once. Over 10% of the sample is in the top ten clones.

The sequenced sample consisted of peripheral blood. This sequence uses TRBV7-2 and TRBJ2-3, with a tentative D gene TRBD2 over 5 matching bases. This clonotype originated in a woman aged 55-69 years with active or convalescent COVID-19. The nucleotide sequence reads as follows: TGTGCCAGCAGCCTAACTAGGACTAGCACAGATACGCAGTATTTT. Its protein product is CASSLTRTSTDTQYF.